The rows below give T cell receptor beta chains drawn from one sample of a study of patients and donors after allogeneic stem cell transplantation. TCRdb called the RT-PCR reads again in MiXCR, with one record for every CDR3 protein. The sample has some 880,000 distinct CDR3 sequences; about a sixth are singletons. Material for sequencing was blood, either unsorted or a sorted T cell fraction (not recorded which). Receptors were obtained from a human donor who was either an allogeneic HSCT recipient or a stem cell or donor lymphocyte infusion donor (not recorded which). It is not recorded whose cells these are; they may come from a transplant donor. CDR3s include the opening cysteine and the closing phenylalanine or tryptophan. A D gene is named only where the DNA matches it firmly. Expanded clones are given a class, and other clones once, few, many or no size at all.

CDR3: CSVKDRVSEQFF; DNA: TGCAGCGTCAAGGACAGGGTTAGTGAGCAGTTCTTC; V: TRBV29-1; J: TRBJ2-1; size: .; D: TRBD1
CDR3: CASSHRDRPDTQYF; DNA: TGCGCCAGCAGCCACCGGGACAGGCCCGATACGCAGTATTTT; V: TRBV5-1; J: TRBJ2-3; size: .; D: TRBD1
CDR3: CASSVQPASYEQYF; DNA: TGTGCCAGCAGCGTACAGCCGGCCTCCTACGAGCAGTACTTC; V: TRBV9; J: TRBJ2-7; size: .; D: .
CDR3: CSATRGGASTDTQYF; DNA: TGCAGTGCTACGCGAGGCGGGGCCAGCACAGATACGCAGTATTTT; V: TRBV20-1; J: TRBJ2-3; size: few; D: .
CDR3: CSASSGGKHTGELFF; DNA: TGCAGTGCTAGCAGCGGGGGGAAACACACCGGGGAGCTGTTTTTT; V: TRBV20-1; J: TRBJ2-2; size: few; D: TRBD2
CDR3: CSATGQGDTEAFF; DNA: TGCAGTGCCACGGGACAGGGAGACACTGAAGCTTTCTTT; V: TRBV20-1; J: TRBJ1-1; size: few; D: TRBD1
CDR3: CASSPFWGSSGTGELFF; DNA: TGTGCCAGCAGCCCTTTTTGGGGATCCTCGGGCACCGGGGAGCTGTTTTTT; V: TRBV6-1; J: TRBJ2-2; size: few; D: .
CDR3: CASSEGLAGNTGELFF; DNA: TGCGCCAGCAGTGAGGGACTAGCGGGAAACACCGGGGAGCTGTTTTTT; V: TRBV10-2; J: TRBJ2-2; size: once; D: TRBD2
CDR3: CAISEQIKNPYNEQFF; DNA: TGTGCCATCAGTGAGCAGATAAAAAACCCCTACAATGAGCAGTTCTTC; V: TRBV10-3; J: TRBJ2-1; size: .; D: .
CDR3: CASSGQGTYGYTF; DNA: TGTGCCAGCAGCGGACAGGGCACCTATGGCTACACCTTC; V: TRBV7-9; J: TRBJ1-2; size: .; D: TRBD1
CDR3: CASSPFGGQGNSPLHF; DNA: TGTGCCAGCAGTCCCTTCGGAGGACAGGGAAATTCACCCCTCCACTTT; V: TRBV12-3/TRBV12-4; J: TRBJ1-6; size: .; D: TRBD1
CDR3: CASSEVGRQNSPLHF; DNA: TGTGCCAGCAGTGAAGTCGGCCGGCAGAATTCACCCCTCCACTTT; V: TRBV25-1; J: TRBJ1-6; size: .; D: .
CDR3: CASSLRASSATGGQYF; DNA: TGTGCCAGCAGCTTAAGGGCCAGTAGCGCAACAGGGGGGCAGTATTTT; V: TRBV7-3; J: TRBJ2-3; size: few; D: TRBD1
CDR3: CASSVVPGGETQYF; DNA: TGTGCCAGCAGCGTAGTCCCGGGAGGAGAGACCCAGTACTTC; V: TRBV9; J: TRBJ2-5; size: .; D: TRBD2
CDR3: CASSQEGLAGGTDTQYF; DNA: TGCGCCAGCAGCCAAGAAGGACTAGCGGGGGGCACAGATACGCAGTATTTT; V: TRBV4-3; J: TRBJ2-3; size: few; D: TRBD2
CDR3: CASSERVPAGELFF; DNA: TGTGCCAGCAGTGAACGGGTCCCTGCGGGGGAGCTGTTTTTT; V: TRBV25-1; J: TRBJ2-2; size: few; D: .
CDR3: CASSLGGGYYNEQFF; DNA: TGTGCCAGCAGCCTGGGCGGGGGCTACTACAATGAGCAGTTCTTC; V: TRBV9; J: TRBJ2-1; size: few; D: .
CDR3: CSATGTSGRDGEQYF; DNA: TGCAGTGCTACCGGGACTAGCGGGAGGGACGGCGAGCAGTACTTC; V: TRBV20-1; J: TRBJ2-7; size: once; D: TRBD2
CDR3: CSGPKGDYGYTF; DNA: TGCAGCGGCCCGAAGGGGGACTATGGCTACACCTTC; V: TRBV29-1; J: TRBJ1-2; size: .; D: .
CDR3: CSARAPLAGGTDTQYF; DNA: TGCAGTGCTAGAGCCCCACTAGCGGGAGGCACAGATACGCAGTATTTT; V: TRBV20-1; J: TRBJ2-3; size: few; D: TRBD2
CDR3: CASSFTGGVLNEQYF; DNA: TGTGCCAGCAGTTTCACAGGGGGCGTGTTAAACGAGCAGTACTTC; V: TRBV27; J: TRBJ2-7; size: .; D: TRBD1
CDR3: CAWSQETQYF; DNA: TGTGCCTGGAGTCAAGAGACCCAGTACTTC; V: TRBV30; J: TRBJ2-5; size: .; D: .
CDR3: CAWNRMAGAFGDEQYF; DNA: TGTGCCTGGAACCGAATGGCAGGGGCCTTTGGAGACGAGCAGTACTTC; V: TRBV30; J: TRBJ2-7; size: few; D: .
CDR3: CASSPDSGRSREQFF; DNA: TGTGCCAGCAGTCCGGATAGCGGGAGAAGCAGGGAGCAGTTCTTC; V: TRBV2; J: TRBJ2-1; size: .; D: TRBD2